This T cell receptor beta chain was retrieved from a study of beta chain features in type 1 diabetes. Study overall: Similarity in age, gender and cell yields was seen between patients and healthy donors.

Broader study findings: In patients and controls equally, PCR might favor templates that are shorter.

The trim removed 8 bases at V and 3 bases at J, leaving 8 bases unmatched. CDR1 LNHDA and CDR2 SQIVND come from the germline V gene (reference sequence). The CDR3 loop spans 15 amino acids. This clone has a handful of counts. The antigen is undetermined. Reverse transcribing all isolated RNA meant expressed TCRB transcripts were sequenced. Data came from immunoSEQ multiplex PCR; TCRdb stores just in-frame clones and leaves some out. Here the sample spans around 250,000 clones, about 25% being singletons. This sequence was found in a man younger than 45 in good health. This sequence joins TRBV19 and TRBJ2-3, with 10 bases fitting TRBD2. The sequencing input was central memory CD4+ T cells from blood. The CDR3 DNA reads TGTGCCAGTGGAAGGACTAGCGGTTTGACAGATACGCAGTATTTT. This encodes CASGRTSGLTDTQYF.